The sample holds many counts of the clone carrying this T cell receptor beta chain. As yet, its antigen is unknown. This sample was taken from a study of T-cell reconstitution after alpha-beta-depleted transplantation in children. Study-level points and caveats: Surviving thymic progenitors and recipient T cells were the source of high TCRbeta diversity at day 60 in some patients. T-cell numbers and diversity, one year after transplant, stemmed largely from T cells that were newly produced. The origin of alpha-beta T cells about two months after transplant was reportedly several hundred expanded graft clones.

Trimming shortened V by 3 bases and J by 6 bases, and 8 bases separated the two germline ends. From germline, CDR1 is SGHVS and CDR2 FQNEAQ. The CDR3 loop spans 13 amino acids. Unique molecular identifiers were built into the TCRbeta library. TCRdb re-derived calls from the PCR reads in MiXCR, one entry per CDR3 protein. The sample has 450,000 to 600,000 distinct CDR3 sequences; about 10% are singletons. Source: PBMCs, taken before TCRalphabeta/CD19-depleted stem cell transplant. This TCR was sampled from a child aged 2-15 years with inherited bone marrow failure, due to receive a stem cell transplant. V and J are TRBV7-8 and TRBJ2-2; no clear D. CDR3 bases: TGTGCCAGCAGCTTGGACGGGCCCGGGGAGCTGTTTTTT. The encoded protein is CASSLDGPGELFF.